This T cell receptor beta chain was obtained from a study of a mutant IDH1 vaccine in newly diagnosed glioma. Turning to the study itself: Vaccines were first given 4-6 weeks after radiotherapy alone, or with temozolomide cycles. Patients arrived already treated with radiotherapy, temozolomide, or both, most having had both. Overall study findings and caveats: Variations in leading peripheral T cell clonotypes appeared to have no connection with pseudoprogression. Most patients, 90% to 95%, showed vaccine-induced immune responses.

TCRdb keeps only in-frame clones here, not all; method: immunoSEQ multiplex PCR. Counted here are under 55,000 clones, about 91% occurring once; the ten biggest clones make up more than 2%. Worth noting for this clone: Its antigen remains unidentified. A junction end diverges from the germline sequence, so it may reflect a read error.

Described time point: week 11, during vaccination. Doses comprised 300 ug of mutant IDH1 20-mer peptide each, plus topical imiquimod. The germline V gene has CDR1 SSHAT and CDR2 FNYEAQ (reference sequence). The CDR3 sequence is 15 residues long. The clonotype comes from a man aged 45-65 years with glioma. V usage is TRBV7-7 and J usage is TRBJ2-5; 10 bases line up with TRBD1. The specimen was PBMCs, collected from a glioma patient whose treatment included an IDH1 peptide vaccine. CDR3 residues: CASSFGTGDSETQYF. Written as DNA, the CDR3 is TGTGCTAGCAGCTTTGGGACAGGGGATTCTGAGACCCAGTACTTC.